This T cell receptor (beta chain) was obtained from a study of a mutant IDH1 vaccine in newly diagnosed glioma (dated by TCRdb to 2020 to 2023). Background on the whole study: Patients received eight vaccinations in weeks 1, 3, 5, 7, 11, 15, 19 and 23, corresponding to visits V03 through V10. The roughly 33 treated patients were 62.5% male and approximately 40% female, with a mean age of around 40 years. Prior to enrollment, patients had been given standard therapy consisting of radiotherapy alone, temozolomide alone, or radiochemotherapy with temozolomide, with the combination given to most patients. In the chemotherapy-containing groups, vaccination started alongside temozolomide cycles, whereas in patients who had radiotherapy alone it started 4-6 weeks after radiotherapy. Peripheral blood was drawn at six visits: V03 (baseline), V05, V07, V10, V12 and V13. For exploratory analyses, longitudinal TCRB deep sequencing was carried out in approximately 25 treated patients wherever samples were available.

The sample's time point label, in plain terms: week 23, last vaccination. A 20-mer mutant IDH1 peptide at 300 micrograms in Montanide made up each vaccine dose, which was injected subcutaneously together with topical imiquimod. Donors had newly diagnosed WHO grade 3 or 4 IDH1-mutant astrocytomas with loss of nuclear ATRX. The samples were drawn from NOA16, a multicentre, single-arm, open-label phase I trial in Germany that tested a mutant IDH1 peptide vaccine in humans for the first time. Genomic DNA for TCRB sequencing was extracted from EDTA blood using the DNeasy Blood and Tissue Kit. The research as a whole found: Immune responses induced by the vaccine were seen in approximately 93% of patients across multiple MHC alleles. Pseudoprogression seemed to be unrelated to changes in the top peripheral T cell clonotypes found by TCRB sequencing. The authors noted that analyses of patient blood samples could not be reproduced because of sample limitations. Availability determined which PBMC samples were chosen for TCRB deep sequencing.

With regard to this clone: Its antigen target is currently unknown. Base qualities were left out, and no much larger clone turns up one base away.

Libraries were made using the immunoSEQ multiplex PCR assay. The hsTCRB Kit was used according to the manufacturer's protocol to amplify rearranged TCR beta chain sequences. TCRB libraries were sequenced on an Illumina MiSeq. The original methods were these. The kit vendor's proprietary platform handled demultiplexing, trimming and gene mapping. TCRdb holds this immuneACCESS table with in-frame rearrangements only. Some clones are missing; in checked studies, unresolved V genes explain under half, and the rest has no known cause. The V and J calls and clone size come from that table; D and trimming were worked out from the DNA. For this sample the table gives tens of thousands of clones, of which more than 85% were detected only once. Of the sample, 3.5% to 4% falls within the top ten clones. V gives up 5 bases and J gives up 2 bases, and the segment between their germline ends measures 15 bases. The germline V gene supplies CDR1 SNHLY and CDR2 FYNNEI. The CDR3, cysteine through phenylalanine, is 15 amino acids long. The sequence is cut down to CDR3 DNA, 45 bases in frame from base 1.

The specimen comprised PBMCs, sampled from a glioma patient whose treatment included an IDH1 peptide vaccine. This sequence uses TRBV2 and TRBJ1-2, and the D gene may be TRBD1, 6 bases matching. The receptor comes from a man aged 50-59 years with glioma. The sequence in DNA is TGTGCCAGCAGTTCACAGGGACAATTAAACTATGGCTACACCTTC. It specifies CASSSQGQLNYGYTF. With the rest looked up from the reference TRBV2 and TRBJ1-2 genes rather than sequenced, the full variable domain is EPEVTQTPSHQVTQMGQEVILRCVPISNHLYFYWYRQILGQKVEFLVSFYNNEISEKSEIFDDQFSVERPDGSNFTLKIRSTKLEDSAMYFCASSSQGQLNYGYTFGSGTRLTVV.